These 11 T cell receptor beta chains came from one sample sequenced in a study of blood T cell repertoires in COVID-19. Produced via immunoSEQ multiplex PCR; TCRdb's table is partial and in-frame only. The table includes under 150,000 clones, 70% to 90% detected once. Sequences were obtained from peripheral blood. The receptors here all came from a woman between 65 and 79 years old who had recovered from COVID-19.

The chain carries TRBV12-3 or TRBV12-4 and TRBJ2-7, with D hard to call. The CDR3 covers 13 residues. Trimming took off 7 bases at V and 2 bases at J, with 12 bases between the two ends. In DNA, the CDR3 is TGTGCCAGCAACCACAGACCCGCCTACGAGCAGTACTTC. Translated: CASNHRPAYEQYF.

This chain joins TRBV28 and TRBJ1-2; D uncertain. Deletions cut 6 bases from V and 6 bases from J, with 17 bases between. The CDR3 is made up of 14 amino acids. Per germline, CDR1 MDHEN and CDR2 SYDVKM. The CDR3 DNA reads TGTGCCAGCAGGGGCCGGTGGGTCCCCAATGGCTACACCTTC. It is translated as CASRGRWVPNGYTF.

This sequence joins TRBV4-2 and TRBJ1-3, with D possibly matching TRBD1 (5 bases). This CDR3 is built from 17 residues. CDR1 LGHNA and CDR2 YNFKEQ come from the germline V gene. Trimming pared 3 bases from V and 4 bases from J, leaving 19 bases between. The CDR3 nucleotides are TGTGCCAGCAGCCACCGCGGGGACCTGACGAAAGGAAACACCATATATTTT. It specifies CASSHRGDLTKGNTIYF.

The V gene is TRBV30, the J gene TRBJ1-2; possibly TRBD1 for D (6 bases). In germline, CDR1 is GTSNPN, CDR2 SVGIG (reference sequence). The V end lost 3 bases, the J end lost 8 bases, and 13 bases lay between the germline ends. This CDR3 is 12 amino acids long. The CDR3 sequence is CAWSPGGRGYTF. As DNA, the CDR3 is TGTGCCTGGAGCCCCGGGGGGCGAGGCTACACCTTC.

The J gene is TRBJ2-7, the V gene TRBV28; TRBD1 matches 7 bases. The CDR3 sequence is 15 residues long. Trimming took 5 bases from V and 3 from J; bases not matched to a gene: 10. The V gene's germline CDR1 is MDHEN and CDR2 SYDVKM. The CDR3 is CASSPASGQYYEQYF. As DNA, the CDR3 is TGTGCCAGCAGTCCTGCTTCGGGACAGTACTACGAGCAGTACTTC.

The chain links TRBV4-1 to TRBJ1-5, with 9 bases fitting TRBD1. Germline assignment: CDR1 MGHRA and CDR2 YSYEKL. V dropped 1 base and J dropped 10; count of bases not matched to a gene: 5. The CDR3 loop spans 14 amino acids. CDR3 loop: CASSQGDRVDPQHF. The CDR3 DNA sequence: TGCGCCAGCAGCCAAGGGGACAGGGTGGATCCCCAGCATTTT.

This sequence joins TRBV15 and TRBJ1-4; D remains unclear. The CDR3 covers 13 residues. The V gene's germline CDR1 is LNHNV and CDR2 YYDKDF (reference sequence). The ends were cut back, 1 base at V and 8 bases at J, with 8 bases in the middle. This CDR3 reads CATSRVSREKLFF. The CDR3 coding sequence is TGTGCCACCAGCAGAGTCTCGCGGGAAAAACTGTTTTTT.

CDR3 in amino acids: CASSQEVEDPNEKLFF. CDR3 sequence (DNA): TGTGCCAGCAGCCAAGAAGTGGAGGACCCTAATGAAAAACTGTTTTTT. The genes are TRBV3-1 (or the pseudogene TRBV3-2) and TRBJ1-4; no definite D call. V lost 0 bases and J 3 bases, leaving 11 bases between the germline ends. The CDR3 length is 16 residues. Germline V gene data show CDR1 as LGHDT and CDR2 as YNNKEL (reference sequence).

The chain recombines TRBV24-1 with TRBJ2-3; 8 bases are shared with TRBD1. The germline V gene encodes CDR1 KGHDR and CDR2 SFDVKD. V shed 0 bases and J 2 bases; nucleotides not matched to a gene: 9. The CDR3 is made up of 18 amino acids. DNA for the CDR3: TGTGCCACCAGTGATTTGCAAAAGGACAGGGCCTTCACAGATACGCAGTATTTT. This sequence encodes CATSDLQKDRAFTDTQYF.

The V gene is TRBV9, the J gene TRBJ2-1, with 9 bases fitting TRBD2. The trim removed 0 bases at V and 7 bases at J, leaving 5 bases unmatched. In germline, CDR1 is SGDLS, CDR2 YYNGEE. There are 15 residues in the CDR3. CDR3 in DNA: TGTGCCAGCAGCGTAGCTGCGGGAGGGTGGAATGAGCAGTTCTTC. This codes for CASSVAAGGWNEQFF.

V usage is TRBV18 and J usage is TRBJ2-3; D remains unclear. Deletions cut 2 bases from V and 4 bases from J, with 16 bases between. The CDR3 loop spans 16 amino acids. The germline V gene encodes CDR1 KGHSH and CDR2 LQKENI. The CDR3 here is CASSPMVSEAADTQYF. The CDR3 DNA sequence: TGTGCCAGCTCACCAATGGTCTCTGAGGCGGCAGATACGCAGTATTTT.